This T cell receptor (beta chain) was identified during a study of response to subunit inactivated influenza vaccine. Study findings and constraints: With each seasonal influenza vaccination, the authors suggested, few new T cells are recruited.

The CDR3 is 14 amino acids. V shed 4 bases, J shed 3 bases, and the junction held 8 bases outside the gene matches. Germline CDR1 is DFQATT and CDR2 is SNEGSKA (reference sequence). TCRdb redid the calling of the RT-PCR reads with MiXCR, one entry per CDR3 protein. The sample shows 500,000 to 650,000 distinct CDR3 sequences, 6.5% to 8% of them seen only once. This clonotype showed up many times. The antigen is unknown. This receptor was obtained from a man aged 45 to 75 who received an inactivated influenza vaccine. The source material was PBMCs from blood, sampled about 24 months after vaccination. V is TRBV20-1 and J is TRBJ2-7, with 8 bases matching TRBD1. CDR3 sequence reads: CSATRQGLFYEQYF. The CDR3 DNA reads TGCAGTGCTACACGACAGGGGTTGTTCTACGAGCAGTACTTC.